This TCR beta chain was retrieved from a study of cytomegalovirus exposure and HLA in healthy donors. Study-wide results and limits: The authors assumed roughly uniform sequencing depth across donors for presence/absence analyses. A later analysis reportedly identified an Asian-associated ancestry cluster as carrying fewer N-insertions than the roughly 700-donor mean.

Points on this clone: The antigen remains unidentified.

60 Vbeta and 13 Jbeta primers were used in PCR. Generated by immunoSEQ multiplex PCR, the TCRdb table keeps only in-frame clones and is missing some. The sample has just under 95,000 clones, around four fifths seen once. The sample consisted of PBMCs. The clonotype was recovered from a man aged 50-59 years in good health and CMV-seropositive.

The CDR3 DNA reads TGTGCCAGCAGCTTAAAAGGCGGGGGGGTGCCCTTGACCCAGTACTTC. Protein: CASSLKGGGVPLTQYF. The chain has TRBV7-2 and TRBJ2-5, with 9 bases fitting TRBD2. V shed 2 bases and J 7 bases; nucleotides not matched to a gene: 11. Germline CDR1 SGHTA, CDR2 FQGNSA. This CDR3 is built from 16 residues.